This paragraph covers one TCR beta chain sequence. Its matching antigen is unknown. The data were obtained in a study of metastatic and nonmetastatic thyroid tumors. About the research overall: Repertoire data that came from the blood and tumor or nodule tissue of malignant and benign thyroid patients were compared. Regarding the study as a whole: Relative to benign nodules, malignant thyroid tumors were reportedly characterized by significantly elevated TCR beta diversity in blood and tumor.

Trimming cost V 8 bases and J 5 bases, with 15 bases left between them. The CDR3 covers 13 residues. Thyroid surgery took place with no prior treatment in any patient. Original handling: Researchers built a distant-metastasis classifier for papillary thyroid cancer that drew on CDR3 differences across clinicopathological groups. TCRdb re-called clones from the PCR reads using MiXCR. It is TCRdb's table, rather than the study itself, that gives the V and J calls and clone size. Of under 45,000 clones listed, roughly 36% are singletons. The rearrangement joins TRBV12-3 or TRBV12-4 to TRBJ1-1; the D gene is possibly TRBD1 (5 bases). The source of this sequence is a female donor with papillary thyroid cancer or a benign thyroid nodule (not recorded which). Some clones in this sample may be carry-over from other donors' samples. The sample comprised tumor tissue. CDR3 DNA: TGTGCCAGCTCAGACAGCATGGGAACTGAAGCTTTCTTT. Its translation is CASSDSMGTEAFF.